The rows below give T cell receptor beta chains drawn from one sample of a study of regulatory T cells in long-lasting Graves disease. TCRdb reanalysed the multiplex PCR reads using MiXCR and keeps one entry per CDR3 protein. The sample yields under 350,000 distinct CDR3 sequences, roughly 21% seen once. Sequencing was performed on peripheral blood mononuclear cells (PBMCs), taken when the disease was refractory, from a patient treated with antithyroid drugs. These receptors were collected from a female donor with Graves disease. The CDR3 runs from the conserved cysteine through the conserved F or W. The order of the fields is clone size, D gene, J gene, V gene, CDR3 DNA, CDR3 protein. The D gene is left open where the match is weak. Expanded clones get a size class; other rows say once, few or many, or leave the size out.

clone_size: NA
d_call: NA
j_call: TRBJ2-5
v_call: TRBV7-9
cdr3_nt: TGTGCCAGCCTGGAGACAGGAGTGGTCGAGACCCAGTACTTC
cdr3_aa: CASLETGVVETQYF

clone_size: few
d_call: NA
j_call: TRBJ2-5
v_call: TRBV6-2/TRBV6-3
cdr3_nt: TGTGCCAGCAGTTACCGGCCTTTTAGAGAGACCCAGTACTTC
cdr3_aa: CASSYRPFRETQYF

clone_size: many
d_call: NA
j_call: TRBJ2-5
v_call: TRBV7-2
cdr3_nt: TGTGCCAGCAGCACGCATCGACAGCAAGAGACCCAGTACTTC
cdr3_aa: CASSTHRQQETQYF

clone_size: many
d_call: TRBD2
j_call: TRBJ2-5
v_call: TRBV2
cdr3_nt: TGTGCCAGCAGGGCGGGAGGAGAGACCCAGTACTTC
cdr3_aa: CASRAGGETQYF

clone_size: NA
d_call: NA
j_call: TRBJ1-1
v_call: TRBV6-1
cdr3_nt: TGTGCCAGCACCGAGACCACTGAAGCTTTCTTT
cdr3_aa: CASTETTEAFF

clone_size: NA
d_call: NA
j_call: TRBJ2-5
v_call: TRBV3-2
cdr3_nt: TGTGCCAGCAGCCAAGATCGTCGCTACTATGGGGAGACCCAGTACTTC
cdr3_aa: CASSQDRRYYGETQYF

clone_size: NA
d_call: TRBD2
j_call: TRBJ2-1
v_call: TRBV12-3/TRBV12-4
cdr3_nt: TGTGCCAGCAGGAACCCTAAGCGGGAGATCAATGAGCAGTTCTTC
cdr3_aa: CASRNPKREINEQFF

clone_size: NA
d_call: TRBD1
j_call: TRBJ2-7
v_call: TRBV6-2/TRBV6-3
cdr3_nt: TGTGCCAGCAGTTACATCGGGACAGGGGAGTTCCACGAGCAGTACTTC
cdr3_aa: CASSYIGTGEFHEQYF

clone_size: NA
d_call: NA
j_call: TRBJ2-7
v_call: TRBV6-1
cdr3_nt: TGTGCCAGCAGATCGACAAGTACCTACGAGCAGTACTTC
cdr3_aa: CASRSTSTYEQYF

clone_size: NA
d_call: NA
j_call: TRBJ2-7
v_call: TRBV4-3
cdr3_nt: TGCGCCAGCAGCCAAGAGATCGACTTCTCCTACGAGCAGTACTTC
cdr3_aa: CASSQEIDFSYEQYF

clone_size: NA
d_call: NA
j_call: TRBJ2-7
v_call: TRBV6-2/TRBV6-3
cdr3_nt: TGTGCCAGCTCAGAGCCTAGTCGACGAACCTACGAGCAGTACTTC
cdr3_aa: CASSEPSRRTYEQYF

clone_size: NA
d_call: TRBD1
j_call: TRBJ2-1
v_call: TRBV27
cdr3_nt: TGTGCCAGCAGGTCCGGGACAGGGACCAATGAGCAGTTCTTC
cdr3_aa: CASRSGTGTNEQFF

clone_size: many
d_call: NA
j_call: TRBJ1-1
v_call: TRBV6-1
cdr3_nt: TGTGCCACCCTTTGGCAGGGGCTTGGCACTGAAGCTTTCTTT
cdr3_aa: CATLWQGLGTEAFF

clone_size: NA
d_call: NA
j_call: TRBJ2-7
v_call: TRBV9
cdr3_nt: TGTGCCAGCAGCGTAGATCACAGGAACTACGAGCAGTACTTC
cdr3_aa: CASSVDHRNYEQYF

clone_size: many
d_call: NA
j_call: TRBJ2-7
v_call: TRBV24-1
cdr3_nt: TGTGTCGGGACAGGTGGACTAGCGAATACCTACGAGCAGTACTTC
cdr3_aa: CVGTGGLANTYEQYF

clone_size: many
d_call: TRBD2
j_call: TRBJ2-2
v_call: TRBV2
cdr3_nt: TGTGCCAGCAGCCCCCGGACTAGCGGGAGGGCCATCGGGGAGCTGTTTTTT
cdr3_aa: CASSPRTSGRAIGELFF

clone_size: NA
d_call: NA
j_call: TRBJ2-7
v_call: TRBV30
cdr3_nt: TGTGCCTGGAACCCTGGGACTGATTCCTACGAGCAGTACTTC
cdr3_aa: CAWNPGTDSYEQYF

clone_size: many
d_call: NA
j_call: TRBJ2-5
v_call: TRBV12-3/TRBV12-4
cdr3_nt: TGTGCCAGCAGTTTGGATTCACGGAGTGACGGAGTAGGGACCCAGTACTTC
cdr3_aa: CASSLDSRSDGVGTQYF

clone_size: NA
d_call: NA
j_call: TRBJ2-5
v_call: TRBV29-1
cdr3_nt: TGCAGCGTTGAAGCGGGTCAAGAGACCCAGTACTTC
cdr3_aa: CSVEAGQETQYF

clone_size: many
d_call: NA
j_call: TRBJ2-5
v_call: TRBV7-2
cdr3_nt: TGTGCCAGCAGCTTAGGAGCAAGGGCGGGTCACCAAGAGACCCAGTACTTC
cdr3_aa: CASSLGARAGHQETQYF

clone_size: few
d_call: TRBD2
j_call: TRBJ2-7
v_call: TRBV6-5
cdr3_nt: TGTGCCAGCAGTTACGGACTAGCGGGTGCCTACGAGCAGTACTTC
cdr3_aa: CASSYGLAGAYEQYF

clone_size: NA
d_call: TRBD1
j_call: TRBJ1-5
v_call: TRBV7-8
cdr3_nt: TGTGCCAGCAGCTTATGGACAGGGGGCGCTGGAAATCAGCCCCAGCATTTT
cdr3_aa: CASSLWTGGAGNQPQHF

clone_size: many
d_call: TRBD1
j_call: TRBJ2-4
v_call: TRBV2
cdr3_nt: TGTGCCAGCAAGACTCAGGGGGCAAACATTCAGTACTTC
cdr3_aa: CASKTQGANIQYF

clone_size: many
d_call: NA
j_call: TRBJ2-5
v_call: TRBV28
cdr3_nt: TGTGCCAGCAGTTTACCCGCCAAAAGGGACGCCCAAGAGACCCAGTACTTC
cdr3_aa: CASSLPAKRDAQETQYF

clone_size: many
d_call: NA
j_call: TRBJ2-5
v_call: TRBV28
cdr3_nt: TGTGCCAGCAGTTTCCAACAGGGCGCCGAGACCCAGTACTTC
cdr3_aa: CASSFQQGAETQYF

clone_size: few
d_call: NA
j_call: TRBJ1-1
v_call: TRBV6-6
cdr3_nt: TGTGCCAGCAGTTACTCGGGGAAGGGATCTATGAACACTGAAGCTTTCTTT
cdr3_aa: CASSYSGKGSMNTEAFF

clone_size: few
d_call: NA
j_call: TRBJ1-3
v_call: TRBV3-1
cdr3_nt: TGTGCCAGCAGCCAAGAGTTCAGCTCTGGAAACACCATATATTTT
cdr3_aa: CASSQEFSSGNTIYF

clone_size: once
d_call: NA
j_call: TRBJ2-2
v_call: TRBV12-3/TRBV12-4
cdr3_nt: TGTGCCAGCAGCAAAGCTCTCCCTCTCCCAATAACCGGGGAGCTGTTTTTT
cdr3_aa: CASSKALPLPITGELFF

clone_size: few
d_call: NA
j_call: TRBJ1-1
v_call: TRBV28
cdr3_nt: TGTGCCAGCAGTTTAATCGGACAGAGAAGGACTGAAGCTTTCTTT
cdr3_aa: CASSLIGQRRTEAFF

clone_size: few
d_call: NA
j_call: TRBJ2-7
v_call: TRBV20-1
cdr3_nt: TGCAGTGCTAAAATCGGAGGGATGACCTCCTACGAGCAGTACTTC
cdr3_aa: CSAKIGGMTSYEQYF

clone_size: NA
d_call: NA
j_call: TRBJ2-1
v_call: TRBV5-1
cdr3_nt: TGCGCCAGCAGCTTGGCGGGGTACCGGGAGCCCGACAATGAGCAGTTCTTC
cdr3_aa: CASSLAGYREPDNEQFF

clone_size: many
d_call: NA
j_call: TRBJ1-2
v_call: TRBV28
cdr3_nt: TGTGCCAGCAGGCGCTCGAGAGCTAACTATGGCTACACCTTC
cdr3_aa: CASRRSRANYGYTF

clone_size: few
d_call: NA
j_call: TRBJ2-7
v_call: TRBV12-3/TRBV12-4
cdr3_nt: TGTGCCAGCAGTTTACGGCAGGCTATCGGGGAGCAGTACTTC
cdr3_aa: CASSLRQAIGEQYF

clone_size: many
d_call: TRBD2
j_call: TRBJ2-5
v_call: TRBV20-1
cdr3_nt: TGCAGTGCTAGTGGCCCGGGGGAGGGGAGCGAGACCCAGTACTTC
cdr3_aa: CSASGPGEGSETQYF

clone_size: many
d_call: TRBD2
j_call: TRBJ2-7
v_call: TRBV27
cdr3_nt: TGTGCCAGCAGGCCGGGACTAGCAATACACGAGCAGTACTTC
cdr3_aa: CASRPGLAIHEQYF

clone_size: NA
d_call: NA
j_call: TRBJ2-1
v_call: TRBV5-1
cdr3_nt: TGCGCCAGCACGCAAGGGCCCGGGATAGAATTCAATGAGCAGTTCTTC
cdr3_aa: CASTQGPGIEFNEQFF

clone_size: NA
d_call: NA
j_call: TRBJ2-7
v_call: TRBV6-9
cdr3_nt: TGTGCCAGCAGTTTTGCCGGGAGTCGTTCCTACGAGCAGTACTTC
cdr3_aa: CASSFAGSRSYEQYF

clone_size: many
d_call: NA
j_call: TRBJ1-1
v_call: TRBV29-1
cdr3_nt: TGCAGCGTCGTACAAACACAGGGAAATGAAGCTTTCTTT
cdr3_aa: CSVVQTQGNEAFF

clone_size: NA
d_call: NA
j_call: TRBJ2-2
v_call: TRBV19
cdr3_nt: TGTGCCAGTAGTTCCCCACGGGACCCTCACACCGGGGAGCTGTTTTTT
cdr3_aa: CASSSPRDPHTGELFF

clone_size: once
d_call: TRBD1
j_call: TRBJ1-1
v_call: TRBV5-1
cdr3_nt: TGCGCCAGCAGCTTCCTACAGGGGGTCAACACTGAAGCTTTCTTT
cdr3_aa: CASSFLQGVNTEAFF

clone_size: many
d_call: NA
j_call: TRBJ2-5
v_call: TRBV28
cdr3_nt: TGTGCCAGCAGTTTATATTTGGTGGAGGGACAAGAGACCCAGTACTTC
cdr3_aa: CASSLYLVEGQETQYF

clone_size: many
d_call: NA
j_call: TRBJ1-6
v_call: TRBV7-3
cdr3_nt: TGTGCCAGCAGCTTACACTTGAATTCACCCCTCCACTTT
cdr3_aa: CASSLHLNSPLHF

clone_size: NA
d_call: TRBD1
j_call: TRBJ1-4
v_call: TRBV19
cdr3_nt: TGTGCCAGCCAAGACAGGGACGTGGAAAAACTGTTTTTT
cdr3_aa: CASQDRDVEKLFF

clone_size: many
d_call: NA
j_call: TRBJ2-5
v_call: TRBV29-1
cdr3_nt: TGCAGCGTTGAAGATCCCAGTTTGCCCCTCGGGACCCAGTACTTC
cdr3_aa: CSVEDPSLPLGTQYF

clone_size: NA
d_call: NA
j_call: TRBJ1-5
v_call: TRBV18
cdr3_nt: TGTGCCAGCTCACGAAGGGCAGAGAATCAGCCCCAGCATTTT
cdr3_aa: CASSRRAENQPQHF

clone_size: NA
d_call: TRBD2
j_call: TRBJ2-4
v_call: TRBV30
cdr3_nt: TGTGCCTGGACTTTAGGACTAGCGGGGACTCGGAACTTC
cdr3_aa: CAWTLGLAGTRNF

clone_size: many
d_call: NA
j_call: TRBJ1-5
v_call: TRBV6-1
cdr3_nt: TGTGCCAGCAGTATCCACTACAGGGAGTATAGCAATCAGCCCCAGCATTTT
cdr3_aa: CASSIHYREYSNQPQHF

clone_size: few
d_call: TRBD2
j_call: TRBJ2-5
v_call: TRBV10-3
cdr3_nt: TGTGCCATCAGTGAGACTAGCGGGAGGGAGACCCAGTACTTC
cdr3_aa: CAISETSGRETQYF

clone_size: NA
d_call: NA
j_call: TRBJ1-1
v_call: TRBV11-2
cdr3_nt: TGTGCCAGCAGCTTAAGGGGCTCCTGGGAGAACACTGAAGCTTTCTTT
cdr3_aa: CASSLRGSWENTEAFF

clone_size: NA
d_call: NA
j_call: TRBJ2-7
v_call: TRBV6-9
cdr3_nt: TGTGCCAGCAGTTACGGCAGGGACTTGGAGCAGTACTTC
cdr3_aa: CASSYGRDLEQYF

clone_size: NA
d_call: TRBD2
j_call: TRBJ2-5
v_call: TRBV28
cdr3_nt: TGTGCCAGCAGTTTAGCCACGGGAGGAGAGACCCAGTACTTC
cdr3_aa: CASSLATGGETQYF

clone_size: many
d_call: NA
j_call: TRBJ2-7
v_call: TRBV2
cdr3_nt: TGTGCCAGCAGTGCGGTCGAGCAGTACTTC
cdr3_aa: CASSAVEQYF

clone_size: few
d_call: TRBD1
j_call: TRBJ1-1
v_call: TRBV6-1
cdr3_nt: TGTGCCAGCGGACAGGGAGGGACTGAAGCTTTCTTT
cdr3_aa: CASGQGGTEAFF